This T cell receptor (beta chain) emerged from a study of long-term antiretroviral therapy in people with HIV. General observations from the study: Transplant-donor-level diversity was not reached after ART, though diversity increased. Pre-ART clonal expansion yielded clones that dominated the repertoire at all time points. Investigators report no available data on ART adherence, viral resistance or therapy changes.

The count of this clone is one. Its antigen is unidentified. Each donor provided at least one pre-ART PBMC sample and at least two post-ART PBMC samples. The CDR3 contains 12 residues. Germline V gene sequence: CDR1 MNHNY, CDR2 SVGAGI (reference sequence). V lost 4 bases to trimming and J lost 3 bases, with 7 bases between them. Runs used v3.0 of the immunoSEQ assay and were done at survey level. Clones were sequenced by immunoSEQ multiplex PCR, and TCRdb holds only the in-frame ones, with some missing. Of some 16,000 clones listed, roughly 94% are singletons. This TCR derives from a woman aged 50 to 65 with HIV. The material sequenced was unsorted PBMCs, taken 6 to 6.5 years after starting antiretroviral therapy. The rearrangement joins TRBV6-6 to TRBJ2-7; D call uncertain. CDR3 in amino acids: CASSLTNYEQYF. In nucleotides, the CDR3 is TGTGCCAGCAGTTTGACCAACTACGAGCAGTACTTC.